This TCR beta chain stems from a study of blood T cell repertoires in COVID-19. Study overall: In each case, the material was cDNA or gDNA derived from T cells, B-cell-depleted T cells, or PBMCs.

Individuals aged about 18 to 89 years were recruited from roughly 23 US areas. Cohort assignment relied on participant-reported clinical history. This CDR3 region has 14 residues. In germline, CDR1 is SGHRS, CDR2 YFSETQ. The germline V and J ends were trimmed by 3 bases and 5 bases, with 15 bases remaining between them. Authors' processing steps: Reference gene primer amplification gave nucleated cell count estimates. Method: immunoSEQ multiplex PCR; TCRdb's copy keeps in-frame clones and lacks some. That table gives V, J and clone size, and the DNA gave D and trimming. Of 200,000 to 250,000 clones in the sample, about nine tenths were seen once.

Sample: PBMCs or T cells enriched from blood (not recorded which). The rearrangement uses TRBV5-1 and TRBJ2-7, with D maybe TRBD2 (6 bases). The clonotype comes from a woman aged 45-60 years in a cohort exposed to, infected with or recovered from COVID-19 (not recorded which). The CDR3, as DNA: TGCGCCAGCAGCTACTCCGGGAGCGGAAACGAGCAGTACTTC. This codes for CASSYSGSGNEQYF. Drawing the rest from reference TRBV5-1 and TRBJ2-7, the complete variable domain is KAGVTQTPRYLIKTRGQQVTLSCSPISGHRSVSWYQQTPGQGLQFLFEYFSETQRNKGNFPGRFSGRQFSNSRSEMNVSTLELGDSALYLCASSYSGSGNEQYFGPGTRLTVT.